A selection of T cell receptor beta chains follows, all from one sample in a study of OX40 agonist ivuxolimab in advanced cancers. Only in-frame clones appear in the TCRdb table, and some are missing; sequencing was by immunoSEQ multiplex PCR. The data hold 85,000 to 95,000 clones, with around 90% observed a single time. The specimen comprised CD4+ or CD8+ T cells sorted from blood, sampled in a trial of the OX40 agonist ivuxolimab. These receptors all come from an adult with an advanced solid tumor such as melanoma, head and neck, liver or kidney cancer. Each CDR3 is given with its conserved first and last residue. Each record gives: CDR3 protein, CDR3 DNA, V gene, clone size, J gene, D gene. D genes are given only for firm matches. Size tells how often a clone was seen (once, few, many) or the class of an expanded clone, and some rows leave it out.

CDR3: CASCTSGSRQETQYF
DNA: TGTGCCAGCTGTACCAGCGGGAGTAGGCAAGAGACCCAGTACTTC
V: TRBV28
size: -
J: TRBJ2-5
D: TRBD2

CDR3: CASTIILKETQYF
DNA: TGTGCCAGCACCATCATCCTAAAAGAGACCCAGTACTTC
V: TRBV6-1
size: -
J: TRBJ2-5
D: -

CDR3: CSVVEVTDTQYF
DNA: TGCAGCGTTGTGGAGGTCACAGATACGCAGTATTTT
V: TRBV29-1
size: -
J: TRBJ2-3
D: -

CDR3: CASSQDSSSGLEQFF
DNA: TGCGCCAGCAGCCAAGATTCTTCTAGCGGATTGGAGCAGTTCTTC
V: TRBV4-1
size: once
J: TRBJ2-1
D: TRBD2

CDR3: CASKSGRLYNEQFF
DNA: TGTGCCAGTAAGTCGGGGCGACTCTACAATGAGCAGTTCTTC
V: TRBV19
size: -
J: TRBJ2-1
D: -

CDR3: CASSIDPAGELFF
DNA: TGTGCCAGTAGTATAGATCCCGCCGGGGAGCTGTTTTTT
V: TRBV19
size: -
J: TRBJ2-2
D: -

CDR3: CASSLRPLADYEQYF
DNA: TGTGCCAGCAGCTTAAGGCCCCTAGCGGACTACGAGCAGTACTTC
V: TRBV7-2
size: -
J: TRBJ2-7
D: TRBD2

CDR3: CASSPLSGSISYEQYF
DNA: TGTGCCAGCAGCCCACTAAGCGGTTCGATCTCCTACGAGCAGTACTTC
V: TRBV7-9
size: -
J: TRBJ2-7
D: -

CDR3: CASSLADSGANVLTF
DNA: TGTGCCAGCAGCTTAGCTGACTCTGGGGCCAACGTCCTGACTTTC
V: TRBV7-2
size: -
J: TRBJ2-6
D: -

CDR3: CASSVSGSETQYF
DNA: TGTGCCAGCAGCGTCAGCGGGAGCGAGACCCAGTACTTC
V: TRBV7-9
size: -
J: TRBJ2-5
D: TRBD2

CDR3: CASSLAASYEQYF
DNA: TGTGCCAGCAGCTTAGCGGCTTCCTACGAGCAGTACTTC
V: TRBV13
size: -
J: TRBJ2-7
D: -

CDR3: CASSSRAGELFF
DNA: TGTGCCAGTAGTTCTAGGGCAGGGGAGCTGTTTTTT
V: TRBV19
size: -
J: TRBJ2-2
D: -

CDR3: CASGRGDSYEQYF
DNA: TGTGCCAGTGGGCGGGGGGATAGTTACGAGCAGTACTTC
V: TRBV19
size: -
J: TRBJ2-7
D: TRBD2

CDR3: CASRTLEVEQFF
DNA: TGTGCCAGCAGAACGCTAGAAGTTGAGCAGTTCTTC
V: TRBV5-6
size: -
J: TRBJ2-1
D: -

CDR3: CASSSRANEQFF
DNA: TGTGCCAGTAGTAGCCGGGCTAATGAGCAGTTCTTC
V: TRBV19
size: -
J: TRBJ2-1
D: -

CDR3: CASSPERGEETQYF
DNA: TGTGCCAGCTCACCAGAGCGGGGAGAAGAGACCCAGTACTTC
V: TRBV18
size: -
J: TRBJ2-5
D: TRBD2

CDR3: CASSKEAEQFF
DNA: TGTGCCAGCAGTAAAGAAGCGGAGCAGTTCTTC
V: TRBV2
size: once
J: TRBJ2-1
D: -

CDR3: CASSFPRTRHTYNEQFF
DNA: TGTGCCAGCAGCTTCCCGCGGACCCGACACACCTACAATGAGCAGTTCTTC
V: TRBV5-8
size: -
J: TRBJ2-1
D: -

CDR3: CASSYSLATNEKLFF
DNA: TGTGCCAGCAGTTACAGCCTGGCAACTAATGAAAAACTGTTTTTT
V: TRBV6-5
size: -
J: TRBJ1-4
D: -

CDR3: CASSIGPQGANTEAFF
DNA: TGTGCCAGTAGTATAGGACCTCAGGGGGCGAACACTGAAGCTTTCTTT
V: TRBV19
size: -
J: TRBJ1-1
D: TRBD1

CDR3: CASSVFSGQGFREQYF
DNA: TGTGCCAGCAGTGTTTTTTCGGGACAGGGATTTCGCGAGCAGTACTTC
V: TRBV6-1
size: -
J: TRBJ2-7
D: TRBD1

CDR3: CASSLLWDQPQHF
DNA: TGTGCCAGCAGCTTGTTGTGGGATCAGCCCCAGCATTTT
V: TRBV5-5
size: many
J: TRBJ1-5
D: -

CDR3: CASSRRTDTQYF
DNA: TGTGCCAGCAGCCGGAGGACAGATACGCAGTATTTT
V: TRBV5-8
size: -
J: TRBJ2-3
D: -

CDR3: CASSRGFVLDEQFF
DNA: TGCGCCAGCAGCCGGGGATTCGTTCTTGATGAGCAGTTCTTC
V: TRBV4-1
size: -
J: TRBJ2-1
D: -

CDR3: CSVAGLAGGLYEQYF
DNA: TGCAGCGTTGCTGGACTAGCGGGAGGGCTTTACGAGCAGTACTTC
V: TRBV29-1
size: -
J: TRBJ2-7
D: TRBD2

CDR3: CATSRVEGNSYEQYF
DNA: TGTGCCACCAGCAGAGTTGAGGGTAACTCCTACGAGCAGTACTTC
V: TRBV15
size: -
J: TRBJ2-7
D: -

CDR3: CASRDGQGKRANTGELFF
DNA: TGTGCCAGCAGGGACGGACAGGGGAAGCGCGCGAACACCGGGGAGCTGTTTTTT
V: TRBV2
size: -
J: TRBJ2-2
D: TRBD1

CDR3: CASSRRLFDTEAFF
DNA: TGTGCCAGCAGCCGCCGACTATTTGACACTGAAGCTTTCTTT
V: TRBV21-1
size: -
J: TRBJ1-1
D: -

CDR3: CASSRTGPYEQYF
DNA: TGTGCCAGCAGTCGGACGGGACCCTACGAGCAGTACTTC
V: TRBV28
size: once
J: TRBJ2-7
D: -

CDR3: CAGRTGGTEAFF
DNA: TGTGCCGGAAGGACAGGGGGAACTGAAGCTTTCTTT
V: TRBV2
size: -
J: TRBJ1-1
D: TRBD1

CDR3: CSGGQQYEQYF
DNA: TGCAGCGGGGGACAACAATACGAGCAGTACTTC
V: TRBV29-1
size: once
J: TRBJ2-7
D: -